This TCR beta chain is from a study of siplizumab effects on memory and regulatory T cells. Profiling relied on immunoSEQ multiplex PCR, and the TCRdb table lists in-frame clones only, not all of them. The sample carries tens of thousands of clones, about nine tenths recorded once. Germline CDR1 reads SEHNR; CDR2 reads FQNEAQ (reference sequence). V trimming: 5 bases; J trimming: 4 bases; junction bases outside the gene matches: 5. The CDR3 spans 14 residues. The source is a human donor in good health. Sequenced sample: Tregs sorted from blood. J is TRBJ1-5 and V is TRBV7-9, with 7 bases aligning to TRBD1. CDR3 DNA sequence: TGTGCCAGCAGCGTCGGGACAGCAAATCAGCCCCAGCATTTT. Protein sequence: CASSVGTANQPQHF.